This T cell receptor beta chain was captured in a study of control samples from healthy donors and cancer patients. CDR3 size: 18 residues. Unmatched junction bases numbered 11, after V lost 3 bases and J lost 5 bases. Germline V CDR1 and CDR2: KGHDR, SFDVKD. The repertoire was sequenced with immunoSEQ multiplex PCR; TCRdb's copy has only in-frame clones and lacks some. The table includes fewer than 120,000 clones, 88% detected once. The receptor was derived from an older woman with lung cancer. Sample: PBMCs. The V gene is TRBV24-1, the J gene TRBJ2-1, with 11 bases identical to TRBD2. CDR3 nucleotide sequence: TGTGCCACCAGTGATCAAGGACTAGCGGGCAGAATACACAATGAGCAGTTCTTC. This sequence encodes CATSDQGLAGRIHNEQFF.